The 5 T cell receptor beta chains reported below all come from one sample, sequenced in a study of T cells in Graves' hyperthyroidism and ophthalmopathy. RNA transcripts yielded amplified TCR beta CDR3 regions. In the first-round RT-PCR of the TCR CDR3, the HTBI primer set was used. TCRdb re-called the multiplex PCR reads through MiXCR, storing one row per CDR3 protein. Of hundreds of thousands of distinct CDR3 sequences in the sample, 16% were seen once. Sequencing was done on a sample of blood. These receptors all stem from a woman between 18 and 29 years old with Graves' hyperthyroidism.

The rearrangement joins TRBV27 to TRBJ2-5, with 12 nucleotides matching TRBD2. Germline V gives CDR1 MNHEY, CDR2 SMNVEV (reference sequence). V dropped 4 bases and J dropped 5; count of bases not matched to a gene: 11. This CDR3 region has 17 residues. CDR3 bases: TGTGCCAGCAGTTCCCCTAGCGGGAGGGCCGAAAAGGAGACCCAGTACTTC. Translating gives CASSSPSGRAEKETQYF.

Worth noting for this clonotype: A much larger clone differs by one base, so this may be a read error. CDR3 in amino acids: CASSETGRGDQPQRF. CDR3 coding DNA: TGTGCCAGCAGTGAAACGGGAAGGGGGGATCAGCCCCAGCGTTTT. The gene calls are TRBV2 and TRBJ1-5; D may be TRBD1 (6 bases). The CDR3 length is 15 residues. Germline CDR1 reads SNHLY; CDR2 reads FYNNEI.

This clonotype was counted ten times or more. The chain recombines TRBV20-1 with TRBJ2-1; D may match TRBD1 or TRBD2 (5 bases each). V gave up 5 bases and J gave up 2 bases, with 13 bases separating them. Germline-derived CDR1 and CDR2 are DFQATT and SNEGSKA (reference sequence). The CDR3 runs 14 residues. CDR3: CSAPGTPAYNEQFF. The CDR3 bases are TGCAGTGCTCCCGGGACGCCAGCCTACAATGAGCAGTTCTTC.

This clonotype was detected a few times. This chain links TRBV7-3 with TRBJ1-4; 9 nucleotides match TRBD1. Germline V gene sequence: CDR1 SGHTA, CDR2 FQGTGA. With V trimmed by 5 bases and J by 6 bases, 4 bases remained unmatched. This CDR3 contains 14 residues. The CDR3 reads CASSRRDRDEKLFF. CDR3 DNA sequence: TGTGCCAGCAGCCGCCGGGACAGGGATGAAAAACTGTTTTTT.

On this clonotype itself: The junction differs from germline at one of its ends, possibly a read error. The DNA for the CDR3 is TGCGCCGGCAGCCAAGATCCTAGCGGGGGATCCTACGAGCAGTACTTC. It codes for CAGSQDPSGGSYEQYF. The J gene is TRBJ2-7, the V gene TRBV4-3; TRBD2 aligns across 10 bases. CDR3 length: 16 residues. CDR1 is LGHNA, CDR2 YSLEER, per germline.